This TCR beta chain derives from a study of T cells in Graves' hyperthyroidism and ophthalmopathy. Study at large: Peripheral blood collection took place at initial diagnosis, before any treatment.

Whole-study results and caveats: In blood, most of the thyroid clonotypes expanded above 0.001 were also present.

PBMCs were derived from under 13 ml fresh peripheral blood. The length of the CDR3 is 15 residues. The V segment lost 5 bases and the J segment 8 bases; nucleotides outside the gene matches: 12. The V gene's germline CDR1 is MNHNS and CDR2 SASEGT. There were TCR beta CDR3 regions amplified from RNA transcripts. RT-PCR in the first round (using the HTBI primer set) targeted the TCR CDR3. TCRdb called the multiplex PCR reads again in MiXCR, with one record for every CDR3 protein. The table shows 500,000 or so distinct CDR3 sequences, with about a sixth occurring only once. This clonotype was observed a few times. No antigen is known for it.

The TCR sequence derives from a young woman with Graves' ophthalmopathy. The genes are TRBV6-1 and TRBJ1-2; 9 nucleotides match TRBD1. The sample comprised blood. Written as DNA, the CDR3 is TGTGCCAGCAGTTACGAGGACAGGGGCTGGGACGGCTACACCTTC. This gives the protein CASSYEDRGWDGYTF.